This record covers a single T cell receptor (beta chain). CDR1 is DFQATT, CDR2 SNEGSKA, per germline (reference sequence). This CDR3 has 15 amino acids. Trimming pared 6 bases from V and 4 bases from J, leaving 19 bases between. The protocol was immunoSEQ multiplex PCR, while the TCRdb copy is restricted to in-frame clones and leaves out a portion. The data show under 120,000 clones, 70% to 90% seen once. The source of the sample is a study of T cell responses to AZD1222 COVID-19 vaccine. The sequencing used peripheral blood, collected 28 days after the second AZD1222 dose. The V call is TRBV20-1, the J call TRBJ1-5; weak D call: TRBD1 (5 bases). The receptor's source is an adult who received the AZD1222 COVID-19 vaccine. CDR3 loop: CSASRSGGTNQPQHF. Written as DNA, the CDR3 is TGCAGTGCCAGTCGGTCGGGGGGTACGAATCAGCCCCAGCATTTT.